This T cell receptor (beta chain) was identified during a study of OX40 agonist ivuxolimab in advanced cancers. Sequenced by immunoSEQ multiplex PCR; TCRdb stores in-frame clones only, minus some. This table holds some 59,000 clones, approximately 90% found once. The TCR comes from an adult with an advanced solid tumor such as melanoma, head and neck, liver or kidney cancer. This specimen consisted of CD4+ or CD8+ T cells sorted from blood, obtained in a trial of the OX40 agonist ivuxolimab.

The DNA for the CDR3 is TGTGCCAGCAGCGTAGGGAGCTCCCAAGAGACCCAGTACTTC. Protein product: CASSVGSSQETQYF. The genes are TRBV9 and TRBJ2-5, with unresolved D. This CDR3 contains 14 residues. CDR1 SGDLS and CDR2 YYNGEE come from the germline V gene. The ends were cut back, 0 bases at V and 1 base at J, with 7 bases in the middle. Combining the CDR3 with reference TRBV9 and TRBJ2-5 gives the whole variable domain DSGVTQTPKHLITATGQRVTLRCSPRSGDLSVYWYQQSLDQGLQFLIQYYNGEERAKGNILERFSAQQFPDLHSELNLSSLELGDSALYFCASSVGSSQETQYFGPGTRLLVL.